The 17 T cell receptor beta chains below were found in one sample sequenced in a study of blood T cell repertoires in COVID-19 (dated by TCRdb to 2018 to 2021). The library was prepared using the immunoSEQ multiplex PCR assay. TCRdb limited this immuneACCESS table to in-frame rearrangements with V and J called. A share of clones is missing; checked studies link under half to unresolved V genes, and the rest is unexplained. The sample table lists approximately 180,000 clones, roughly 84% of them with a count of one. Of the sample, 15% to 20% falls within the top ten clones. Sequenced input: peripheral blood. Source of these receptors: a person aged 65 to 79 with COVID-19, enrolled during active disease.

This chain links TRBV28 with TRBJ1-3, with a weak D call TRBD1 (5 bases). This CDR3 contains 13 residues. Germline lookup yields CDR1 MDHEN and CDR2 SYDVKM. Trimming took 7 bases from V and 2 from J, leaving 9 bases between them. The CDR3 coding sequence is TGTGCCAGCATTTTGACAGCTGGAAACACCATATATTTT. Amino acid sequence: CASILTAGNTIYF.

J is TRBJ2-3 and V is TRBV5-1; D may be TRBD2 (6 bases). Germline V gives CDR1 SGHRS, CDR2 YFSETQ. Trimming cost V 5 bases and J 4 bases, with 8 bases left between them. The CDR3 extends over 12 amino acids. The CDR3: CASRASADTQYF. As DNA, the CDR3 is TGCGCCAGCAGGGCTAGCGCAGATACGCAGTATTTT.

The rearrangement joins TRBV28 to TRBJ1-2; a weak D match, TRBD1 (5 bases). Trimming took 5 bases from V and 4 from J, leaving 11 bases between them. Germline CDR1 is MDHEN and CDR2 is SYDVKM. The CDR3 sequence is 13 residues long. CDR3 protein: CASSTGLRYGYTF. In DNA, the CDR3 is TGTGCCAGCAGTACGGGACTACGCTATGGCTACACCTTC.

The chain has TRBV6-6 and TRBJ2-2; TRBD1 matches at 7 bases. The CDR3 contains 13 residues. The germline V gene has CDR1 MNHNY and CDR2 SVGAGI (reference sequence). Trimming removed 8 bases from V and 5 bases from J; junction bases left unmatched: 5. The CDR3 protein is CASRQGETGELFF. The CDR3 nucleotides are TGTGCCAGCCGACAGGGAGAGACCGGGGAGCTGTTTTTT.

The chain uses TRBV14 and TRBJ1-3; tentative D call: TRBD1 (6 bases). Trimming left V 6 bases short and J 2 bases short, with 8 bases between. The CDR3 totals 13 residues. CDR1 and CDR2 (germline): SGHDN, FVKESK. CDR3 sequence: CASREGAGNTIYF. The CDR3 coding sequence is TGTGCCAGCAGAGAGGGGGCTGGAAACACCATATATTTT.

This clone was picked up one time. The chain has TRBV27 and TRBJ1-2; the match to TRBD1 covers 7 bases. Unmatched junction bases numbered 9, after V lost 6 bases and J lost 8 bases. The CDR3 loop spans 13 amino acids. In germline, CDR1 is MNHEY, CDR2 SMNVEV (reference sequence). The CDR3 DNA reads TGTGCCAGCAGGACCACAGGGGCTGGAGGCTACACCTTC. This sequence encodes CASRTTGAGGYTF.

The chain uses TRBV18 and TRBJ2-1; TRBD2 matches at 9 bases. The CDR3 has 15 amino acids. Germline V gene lookup returns CDR1 KGHSH and CDR2 LQKENI. The junction had 4 bases not matched to a gene; V was cut back by 3 bases and J by 4 bases. Here the CDR3 reads CASSPMTSGYNEQFF. In nucleotides, the CDR3 is TGTGCCAGCTCACCTATGACTAGCGGTTACAATGAGCAGTTCTTC.

The V and J genes are TRBV29-1 and TRBJ2-3; the match to TRBD2 covers 11 bases. The CDR3 consists of 16 residues. Trimming at V came to 0 bases and at J to 5 bases, leaving 7 bases not matched to a gene. Germline CDR1 and CDR2: SQVTM and ANQGSEA. CDR3 bases: TGCAGCGTTGAAGAACGCGTAGCGGGGGGGAAAGATACGCAGTATTTT. Encoded protein: CSVEERVAGGKDTQYF.

This clone was seen just once. The same CDR3 arises from other DNA sequences in this sample as well. The chain uses TRBV12-3 or TRBV12-4 and TRBJ1-2; D unresolved. CDR3 length: 12 residues. The V gene lost 2 bases and the J gene lost 5 bases, with 6 bases spanning the gap. This CDR3 reads CASSLTGYGYTF. The CDR3 DNA sequence: TGTGCCAGCAGTTTAACCGGGTATGGCTACACCTTC.

This chain links TRBV7-7 with TRBJ2-3; the match to TRBD2 covers 7 bases. Trimming cost V 3 bases and J 5 bases; bases outside gene matches: 8. Germline V gene sequence: CDR1 SSHAT, CDR2 FNYEAQ (reference sequence). There are 15 residues in the CDR3. This chain's CDR3 is CASSLAGAPGDTQYF. CDR3 bases: TGTGCCAGCAGCTTGGCGGGAGCTCCGGGAGATACGCAGTATTTT.

This clone came up a few times. This chain links TRBV7-2 with TRBJ2-1, with unresolved D. Germline loops: CDR1 SGHTA, CDR2 FQGNSA. There are 14 residues in the CDR3. Trimming cost V 5 bases and J 4 bases, with 12 bases left between them. The CDR3, as DNA: TGTGCCAGCAGCCAGAATCCGGGTTACAATGAGCAGTTCTTC. Its translation is CASSQNPGYNEQFF.

The DNA for the CDR3 is TGTGCCAGCAGCTTGAACGACAGGTATGGCGCTGAAGCTTTCTTT. Its protein product is CASSLNDRYGAEAFF. The chain recombines TRBV28 with TRBJ1-1; D is possibly TRBD1 (6 bases). Germline V gene data show CDR1 as MDHEN and CDR2 as SYDVKM. This CDR3 is 15 amino acids long. V lost 6 bases and J lost 6, with 20 bases in between.

This clone was seen a handful of times. The chain uses TRBV3-1 (or the pseudogene TRBV3-2) and TRBJ1-2; D remains ambiguous. CDR1 and CDR2 (germline): LGHDT, YNNKEL (reference sequence). V lost 3 bases and J 6 bases, leaving 17 bases between the germline ends. The CDR3 has 15 residues. CDR3 in amino acids: CASSHGGATYNGYTF. In nucleotides, the CDR3 is TGTGCCAGCAGCCATGGAGGAGCGACATATAATGGCTACACCTTC.

CDR3 protein: CASTHLRGKNTEAFF. The CDR3 nucleotides are TGTGCCAGCACCCATCTCAGGGGAAAGAACACTGAAGCTTTCTTT. The chain combines TRBV6-5 with TRBJ1-1, with a weak D call TRBD1 (6 bases). This CDR3 is 15 amino acids long. With 7 bases removed from V and 1 base from J, the gap between germline ends came to 16 bases. Germline assignment: CDR1 MNHEY and CDR2 SVGAGI.

J is TRBJ2-2 and V is TRBV5-1; 8 bases match TRBD1. Germline V gene data show CDR1 as SGHRS and CDR2 as YFSETQ. Trimming removed 3 bases from V and 3 bases from J; junction bases left unmatched: 7. The CDR3 totals 16 residues. The CDR3 nucleotides read TGCGCCAGCAGCTCCGGGACAGGTCCTGACACCGGGGAGCTGTTTTTT. Its protein product is CASSSGTGPDTGELFF.

The chain is built from TRBV29-1 and TRBJ2-1, with D perhaps TRBD2 (5 bases). This CDR3 is built from 13 residues. Looked up from germline, CDR1 is SQVTM and CDR2 is ANQGSEA. V lost 1 base, J lost 4 bases, and 8 bases lay in between. Here the CDR3 reads CSVEGLAYNEQFF. For the CDR3, the DNA is TGCAGCGTTGAAGGTCTAGCTTACAATGAGCAGTTCTTC.

This clone turned up a few times. V usage is TRBV5-1 and J usage is TRBJ1-1; D perhaps matches TRBD1 (5 bases). The CDR3 spans 15 residues. Germline V lookup: CDR1 SGHRS, CDR2 YFSETQ. V shed 0 bases and J shed 0 bases, with 9 bases lying between them. CDR3: CASSLGGSMNTEAFF. DNA of the CDR3: TGCGCCAGCAGCTTGGGGGGCAGTATGAACACTGAAGCTTTCTTT. The whole variable domain, filled in from reference TRBV5-1 and TRBJ1-1, reads KAGVTQTPRYLIKTRGQQVTLSCSPISGHRSVSWYQQTPGQGLQFLFEYFSETQRNKGNFPGRFSGRQFSNSRSEMNVSTLELGDSALYLCASSLGGSMNTEAFFGQGTRLTVV.